These 14 T cell receptor beta chains were all obtained from the same sample, sequenced in a study of T cells in Graves' hyperthyroidism and ophthalmopathy. Amplification targeted TCR beta CDR3 regions from RNA transcripts. The HTBI primer set served for first-round RT-PCR of the TCR CDR3. Via MiXCR, TCRdb re-called the multiplex PCR reads, giving one row per CDR3 protein. The sample includes around 240,000 distinct CDR3 sequences, about 15% of them seen just once. The sequenced sample consisted of blood. These receptors originate from a woman aged 40-49 years with Graves' hyperthyroidism that later progressed to Graves' ophthalmopathy.

This clonotype turned up a few times. The V gene is TRBV6-1, the J gene TRBJ2-1, with D unresolved. The V end was cut by 6 bases, the J end by 5 bases, with 17 bases between. The CDR3 length is 15 residues. Germline lookup yields CDR1 MNHNS and CDR2 SASEGT. CDR3 sequence reads: CASRPEFAPNNEQFF. The CDR3 region has the DNA TGTGCCAGCAGGCCGGAATTCGCCCCTAACAATGAGCAGTTCTTC.

The chain couples TRBV24-1 to TRBJ2-1; D possibly corresponds to TRBD2 (5 bases). This CDR3 contains 16 residues. With 1 base removed from V and 0 bases from J, the gap between germline ends came to 9 bases. Per the germline V gene, CDR1 is KGHDR and CDR2 is SFDVKD. This CDR3 is CATSDLSGSSYNEQFF. The CDR3 DNA is TGTGCCACCAGTGATTTATCGGGGAGCTCCTACAATGAGCAGTTCTTC.

About this clonotype itself: A much larger clone is a single base away; this may be a read error. The CDR3 sequence: CSVVRTFQETQYF. In DNA form, the CDR3 reads TGCAGCGTTGTTCGGACCTTCCAAGAGACCCAGTACTTC. The chain recombines TRBV29-1 with TRBJ2-5; D gene uncertain. This CDR3 is 13 amino acids long. Looked up from germline, CDR1 is SQVTM and CDR2 is ANQGSEA. Trimming stripped 4 bases from V and 1 base from J, with 10 bases between.

This clonotype was picked up many times. This rearrangement joins TRBV14 to TRBJ2-7; 7 nucleotides line up with TRBD2. CDR1 and CDR2 (germline): SGHDN, FVKESK. This CDR3 has 14 amino acids. Trimming took 5 bases from V and 0 from J; bases not matched to a gene: 4. DNA for the CDR3: TGTGCCAGCAGCTCATTAGCGGGCTCCTACGAGCAGTACTTC. Translating gives CASSSLAGSYEQYF.

This clonotype was observed a few times. V gene TRBV3-1 combines with J gene TRBJ2-2; D assignment may be TRBD1 or TRBD2 (5 bases each). Trimming stripped 3 bases from V and 6 bases from J, with 14 bases between. The CDR3 is 15 residues long. Germline-derived CDR1 and CDR2 are LGHDT and YNNKEL (reference sequence). CDR3 coding DNA: TGTGCCAGCAGCCACACCACGGGGCTCGCCGGGGAGCTGTTTTTT. The encoded protein is CASSHTTGLAGELFF. Variable domain in full (rest from reference TRBV3-1 and TRBJ2-2): DTAVSQTPKYLVTQMGNDKSIKCEQNLGHDTMYWYKQDSKKFLKIMFSYNNKELIINETVPNRFSPKSPDKAHLNLHINSLELGDSAVYFCASSHTTGLAGELFFGEGSRLTVL.

This clonotype was counted many times. The V and J genes are TRBV27 and TRBJ2-7, with D uncertain. V lost 3 bases and J lost 4, with 16 bases in between. Germline V lookup: CDR1 MNHEY, CDR2 SMNVEV (reference sequence). This CDR3 spans 15 amino acids. The CDR3 nucleotides are TGTGCCAGCAGTTTGACCCAGGACGGCAGTTACGAGCAGTACTTC. It codes for CASSLTQDGSYEQYF.

The table lists this clonotype with many counts. The V and J genes are TRBV2 and TRBJ1-1; possible D gene TRBD1, 5 bases. V was trimmed by 7 bases and J by 4 bases, leaving 13 bases between them. CDR1 is SNHLY, CDR2 FYNNEI, per germline. CDR3 length: 13 residues. DNA of the CDR3: TGTGCCAGCAAACGGTTCGGGGGCACTGAAGCTTTCTTT. It codes for CASKRFGGTEAFF.

This clonotype was seen only a few times. CDR3 residues: CASSLGEGQNEQYF. The CDR3 DNA follows: TGCGCCAGCAGCTTGGGCGAGGGCCAAAACGAGCAGTACTTC. The chain employs TRBV5-1 and TRBJ2-7, with D tentatively TRBD2 (5 bases). V lost 0 bases and J 5 bases, leaving 12 bases between the germline ends. The CDR3 totals 14 residues. Germline V gene lookup returns CDR1 SGHRS and CDR2 YFSETQ.

This rearrangement joins TRBV30 to TRBJ2-7; D may be TRBD1 (5 bases). The CDR3 totals 14 residues. Trimming removed 0 bases at V and 2 bases at J, with 11 bases between. The V gene's germline CDR1 is GTSNPN and CDR2 SVGIG (reference sequence). As DNA, the CDR3 is TGTGCCTGGAGTGTTCCAGGGTGGGCCTACGAGCAGTACTTC. It specifies CAWSVPGWAYEQYF.

V usage is TRBV5-6 and J usage is TRBJ1-6, with a possible D match to TRBD1 (6 bases). V was trimmed by 0 bases and J by 9 bases, leaving 16 bases between them. CDR3 length equals 16 residues. Looked up from germline, CDR1 is SGHDT and CDR2 is YYEEEE. The CDR3 DNA follows: TGTGCCAGCAGCTTGGCCCCACACGGGGGCGTTTCACCCCTCCACTTT. It codes for CASSLAPHGGVSPLHF.

Many counts were recorded for this clonotype. V usage is TRBV6-1 and J usage is TRBJ1-3, with 8 positions matching TRBD1. The CDR3 length is 15 residues. The V and J ends lost 4 bases and 0 bases, in that order; junction bases with no gene match: 2. CDR1 is MNHNS, CDR2 SASEGT, per germline. CDR3 residues: CASSGQGISGNTIYF. The DNA for the CDR3 is TGTGCCAGCAGTGGACAGGGGATCTCTGGAAACACCATATATTTT.

This clonotype was observed many times. The CDR3 loop reads CSARVLAGGPWIYEQYF. DNA of the CDR3: TGCAGTGCTAGAGTACTAGCGGGAGGGCCTTGGATCTACGAGCAGTACTTC. The V call is TRBV20-1, the J call TRBJ2-7; 13 bases fit TRBD2. The V gene's germline CDR1 is DFQATT and CDR2 SNEGSKA (reference sequence). The CDR3 sequence is 17 residues long. Trimming removed 1 base from V and 3 bases from J; junction bases left unmatched: 9.

This clonotype came up once. The gene calls are TRBV4-1 and TRBJ2-1; TRBD2 matches 11 bases. There are 16 residues in the CDR3. From germline, CDR1 is MGHRA and CDR2 YSYEKL. V dropped 1 base and J dropped 5; count of bases not matched to a gene: 4. CDR3: CASSQGLAGSHNEQFF. CDR3 nucleotide sequence: TGCGCCAGCAGCCAAGGACTAGCGGGATCTCACAATGAGCAGTTCTTC.

This clonotype appeared many times. V usage is TRBV5-4 and J usage is TRBJ2-2, with D hard to call. V was shortened by 4 bases and J by 8 bases, with 27 bases between the two germline ends. The CDR3 totals 18 residues. The germline V gene encodes CDR1 SGHNT and CDR2 YYREEE (reference sequence). CDR3 in amino acids: CASSLTAVRALTSGELFF. Here the CDR3 DNA reads TGTGCCAGCAGCCTGACTGCTGTTAGGGCGCTGACGTCGGGGGAGCTGTTTTTT. Combining the CDR3 with reference TRBV5-4 and TRBJ2-2 gives the whole variable domain ETGVTQSPTHLIKTRGQQVTLRCSSQSGHNTVSWYQQALGQGPQFIFQYYREEENGRGNFPPRFSGLQFPNYSSELNVNALELDDSALYLCASSLTAVRALTSGELFFGEGSRLTVL.